The text below deals with one T cell receptor beta chain. TCRdb's copy holds only in-frame clones and misses some; the assay was immunoSEQ multiplex PCR. The top ten clones hold more than 4% of a sample with approximately 240,000 clones, just under 85% of them seen once. The data derive from a study of blood T cell repertoires in COVID-19. Study-level background: Specimens from acute and convalescent COVID-19 originated in the United States, Italy and Spain. In each case, the material was cDNA or gDNA derived from T cells, B-cell-depleted T cells, or PBMCs.

The CDR3 runs 12 residues. The V segment lost 7 bases and the J segment 2 bases; nucleotides outside the gene matches: 1. CDR1 is WNHNN and CDR2 is SYGVQD in the germline V gene (reference sequence). Sequencing input: peripheral blood. This receptor was obtained from a man in his fifties with acute or convalescent COVID-19. J is TRBJ2-7 and V is TRBV10-1; 8 positions match TRBD2. CDR3: CASNSGTYEQYF. In nucleotides, the CDR3 is TGCGCCAGCAATAGCGGGACCTACGAGCAGTACTTC.